This T cell receptor beta chain was captured by sequencing in a study of cytomegalovirus exposure and HLA in healthy donors. Whole-study findings and limits: Earlier analysis looked at TCR beta V segments, and most were productive about 90% or about 30% of the time. Later analysis showed most CMV-associated TCR beta chains appearing HLA-restricted.

The germline gives CDR1 LGHNA, CDR2 YSLEER. Trimming pared 3 bases from V and 4 bases from J, leaving 7 bases between. The CDR3 is 13 residues long. The PCR contained 60 Vbeta and 13 Jbeta primers. In the source study's methods: Later, tens of millions of unique TCR beta chains were counted in an analysis, and some 10 million of them were shared. Libraries were prepared by immunoSEQ multiplex PCR; TCRdb keeps only in-frame clonotypes and omits some of them. The V and J calls and clone size were taken over from that table, and D and trimming were inferred from the DNA. This table holds 160,000 or so clones, roughly four fifths found once. Concerning this clone itself: Antigen unknown. Within the sample, other DNA sequences also encode this same CDR3.

Sequencing was carried out using PBMCs. The source is a woman between 50 and 59 years old in good health and CMV-seronegative. The chain has TRBV4-3 and TRBJ1-3; D is possibly TRBD1 (6 bases). Written as DNA, the CDR3 is TGCGCCAGCAGCCAGGACAGCGGAAACACCATATATTTT. It yields the protein CASSQDSGNTIYF.